This T cell receptor beta chain was sequenced in a study of T cell responses to AZD1222 COVID-19 vaccine. Study-level results: Dominant CD4 TCR responses targeted spike regions 160-218 and 743-854. Spike-specific TCR depth and breadth grew after two AZD1222 doses. White British people made up most donors, females outnumbered males, and clonal diversity was possibly underestimated. Reports say nearly half of spike-specific TCRs go after unmutated variant regions.

This clone has only a few counts. Its antigen is currently unknown. Using immunoSEQ multiplex PCR, the repertoire was profiled, and TCRdb retains in-frame clones only, with some absent. The sample has under 150,000 clones; roughly 89% are singletons. Trimming cost V 4 bases and J 6 bases; bases outside gene matches: 6. Germline CDR1 LNHDA, CDR2 SQIVND (reference sequence). This CDR3 is 16 amino acids long. Sequenced here: peripheral blood, sampled 28 days after the second AZD1222 dose. This receptor was taken from an adult who received the AZD1222 COVID-19 vaccine. The chain couples TRBV19 to TRBJ2-3; 14 bases agree with TRBD2. CDR3 DNA sequence: TGTGCCAGTAGTACCGGACTAGCGGGAGGAAAGGATACGCAGTATTTT. Encoded protein: CASSTGLAGGKDTQYF.